What follows are 24 T cell receptor beta chains derived from one specimen sequenced in a study of control samples from healthy donors and cancer patients. The repertoire was sequenced with immunoSEQ multiplex PCR; TCRdb's copy has only in-frame clones and lacks some. Among 150,000 to 200,000 clones listed, about nine tenths were seen once. The sequenced sample was blood. The receptors here all came from a woman in her twenties or thirties in good health.

The chain combines TRBV4-1 with TRBJ1-3; weak D call: TRBD1 (5 bases). Germline values: CDR1 MGHRA, CDR2 YSYEKL. Trimming took off 2 bases at V and 0 bases at J, with 11 bases between the two ends. The CDR3 extends over 16 amino acids. CDR3 sequence reads: CASSQPRVSSGNTIYF. The CDR3 coding sequence is TGCGCCAGCAGCCAACCCAGGGTTAGCTCTGGAAACACCATATATTTT.

This chain uses TRBV6-1 with TRBJ2-2; tentatively, D is TRBD1 or TRBD2 (6 bases each). CDR3 length: 14 amino acids. Trimming stripped 3 bases from V and 5 bases from J, with 10 bases between. Germline V gene data show CDR1 as MNHNS and CDR2 as SASEGT. The CDR3: CASSDRGETGELFF. The DNA for the CDR3 is TGTGCCAGCAGTGATAGGGGGGAAACCGGGGAGCTGTTTTTT.

The J gene is TRBJ2-7, the V gene TRBV12-5, with TRBD2 matching 10 bases. Germline V CDR1 and CDR2: LGHNT, FRNRAP. The CDR3 consists of 14 residues. Germline trimming cut 3 bases from V and 4 bases from J; bases unmatched to any gene: 3. In DNA form, the CDR3 reads TGTGCTAGTGGTTTAGCGGGAGGGCGGTACGAGCAGTACTTC. It yields the protein CASGLAGGRYEQYF.

For the CDR3, the DNA is TGCGCCAGCAGCCAGGACGACAGGGTAAGCTCCTACGAGCAGTACTTC. Residues: CASSQDDRVSSYEQYF. The chain is built from TRBV4-1 and TRBJ2-7, with 7 bases matching TRBD1. The CDR3 has 16 residues. Germline V gene lookup returns CDR1 MGHRA and CDR2 YSYEKL. V lost 3 bases to trimming and J lost 0 bases; unmatched junction nucleotides: 8.

The V gene is TRBV24-1, the J gene TRBJ1-2; 7 bases line up with TRBD1. Germline-derived CDR1 and CDR2 are KGHDR and SFDVKD. The CDR3 is 14 residues long. V shed 4 bases and J 1 base; nucleotides not matched to a gene: 2. The CDR3 DNA is TGTGCCACCAGTGACGGGACAGTTAACTATGGCTACACCTTC. Protein sequence: CATSDGTVNYGYTF.

The rearrangement joins TRBV3-1 (or the pseudogene TRBV3-2) to TRBJ1-1, with 7 bases fitting TRBD1. The CDR3 consists of 13 residues. Germline V lookup: CDR1 LGHDT, CDR2 YNNKEL (reference sequence). V dropped 6 bases and J dropped 3; count of bases not matched to a gene: 4. CDR3 residues: CASRNTGDTEAFF. For the CDR3, the DNA is TGTGCCAGCAGAAATACAGGGGACACTGAAGCTTTCTTT.

This clone was seen only a few times. The chain is built from TRBV19 and TRBJ2-7; D call uncertain. Trimming stripped 3 bases from V and 2 bases from J, with 8 bases between. CDR3 length: 13 residues. Germline lookup yields CDR1 LNHDA and CDR2 SQIVND (reference sequence). The CDR3 loop is CASSIRQTYEQYF. The CDR3, as DNA: TGTGCCAGTAGTATTCGGCAGACCTACGAGCAGTACTTC.

The chain carries TRBV11-3 and TRBJ2-2, with 8 bases fitting TRBD1. The ends lost 5 bases at V and 0 bases at J; junction bases unmatched: 2. The CDR3 sequence is 15 residues long. CDR1 is SGHNT and CDR2 is YENEEA in the germline V gene. CDR3 sequence: CASSPTGANTGELFF. The CDR3 DNA reads as TGTGCCAGCAGCCCGACAGGGGCGAACACCGGGGAGCTGTTTTTT.

The rearrangement uses TRBV29-1 and TRBJ1-1; the match to TRBD1 covers 7 bases. The V gene's germline CDR1 is SQVTM and CDR2 ANQGSEA. CDR3 length: 13 residues. V shed 6 bases, J shed 1 base, and the junction held 5 bases outside the gene matches. The chain's CDR3 is CSVSRQGNTEAFF. The DNA for the CDR3 is TGCAGCGTCTCCCGACAGGGGAACACTGAAGCTTTCTTT.

The V gene is TRBV29-1, the J gene TRBJ1-1; D might be TRBD1 (6 bases). CDR1 SQVTM and CDR2 ANQGSEA come from the germline V gene. The CDR3 consists of 13 residues. V lost 6 bases and J 1 base, leaving 12 bases between the germline ends. The CDR3 DNA is TGCAGCGTCCCCAGGGGCGAGAACACTGAAGCTTTCTTT. Its protein product is CSVPRGENTEAFF. Combining the CDR3 with reference TRBV29-1 and TRBJ1-1 gives the whole variable domain SAVISQKPSRDICQRGTSLTIQCQVDSQVTMMFWYRQQPGQSLTLIATANQGSEATYESGFVIDKFPISRPNLTFSTLTVSNMSPEDSSIYLCSVPRGENTEAFFGQGTRLTVV.

V and J are TRBV6-5 and TRBJ1-4, with D maybe TRBD1 (5 bases). The CDR3 sequence is 13 residues long. CDR1 MNHEY and CDR2 SVGAGI come from the germline V gene. V lost 6 bases and J lost 8, with 13 bases in between. The CDR3, as DNA: TGTGCCAGCAGCGTGTCCAGGGAAGAAAAACTGTTTTTT. It encodes CASSVSREEKLFF.

The V gene is TRBV6-2 or TRBV6-3, the J gene TRBJ2-1, with 7 bases fitting TRBD1. The V gene's germline CDR1 is MNHEY and CDR2 SVGEGT. This CDR3 spans 17 amino acids. The V and J ends lost 2 bases and 2 bases, in that order; junction bases with no gene match: 9. The CDR3 bases are TGTGCCAGCAGTTACCCCCAACAGGGGACACCCTACAATGAGCAGTTCTTC. Its translation: CASSYPQQGTPYNEQFF.

The chain uses TRBV24-1 and TRBJ1-5, with 11 bases aligning to TRBD1. The CDR3 extends over 16 amino acids. Germline trimming cut 4 bases from V and 6 bases from J; bases unmatched to any gene: 7. Germline loops: CDR1 KGHDR, CDR2 SFDVKD. CDR3 region: CATSDSGQGVIQPQHF. The CDR3 nucleotides are TGTGCCACCAGTGACTCGGGACAGGGGGTCATTCAGCCCCAGCATTTT.

The genes are TRBV4-1 and TRBJ2-7, with TRBD2 matching 7 bases. The CDR3 runs to 14 residues. V was pared by 1 base and J by 0 bases, with 0 bases of the junction left unmatched. Germline values: CDR1 MGHRA, CDR2 YSYEKL. CDR3 region: CASSQGTSSYEQYF. Written as DNA, the CDR3 is TGCGCCAGCAGCCAAGGGACTAGCTCCTACGAGCAGTACTTC.

The chain is built from TRBV23-1 and TRBJ1-5, with D unclear. TRBV23-1 is assigned to the ORF class and has an uncertain function. The CDR3 runs 15 residues. The germline V and J ends were trimmed by 4 bases and 0 bases, with 10 bases remaining between them. The CDR3 nucleotides read TGCGCCAGCAGTCCGACGTCTTATAGCAATCAGCCCCAGCATTTT. Encoded protein: CASSPTSYSNQPQHF.

V usage is TRBV3-1 (or the pseudogene TRBV3-2) and J usage is TRBJ2-3, with 7 bases fitting TRBD2. The ends lost 1 base at V and 3 bases at J; junction bases unmatched: 4. Germline loops: CDR1 LGHDT, CDR2 YNNKEL (reference sequence). This CDR3 is 15 amino acids long. In DNA, the CDR3 is TGTGCCAGCAGCCAAGGCGGGAGATTTACAGATACGCAGTATTTT. Its translation is CASSQGGRFTDTQYF.

V gene TRBV6-4 combines with J gene TRBJ1-6; a possible D gene is TRBD1 (6 bases). The CDR3 totals 14 residues. Trimming took 7 bases from V and 4 from J, leaving 11 bases between them. Germline V lookup: CDR1 MRHNA, CDR2 SNTAGT. The CDR3 coding sequence is TGTGCCAGCACCCGGACAGAATATAATTCACCCCTCCACTTT. Its protein is CASTRTEYNSPLHF.

The V and J genes are TRBV28 and TRBJ2-2; 7 nucleotides align to TRBD1. The germline V gene encodes CDR1 MDHEN and CDR2 SYDVKM. The V and J ends lost 3 bases and 5 bases, in that order; junction bases with no gene match: 3. The CDR3 consists of 14 residues. The CDR3 DNA is TGTGCCAGCAGTTTGACAGGGACGACCGGGGAGCTGTTTTTT. Protein product: CASSLTGTTGELFF.

The rearrangement joins TRBV25-1 to TRBJ1-2; weak D call: TRBD1 (5 bases). Germline V lookup: CDR1 MGHDK, CDR2 SYGVNS. The CDR3 totals 13 residues. V shed 8 bases and J shed 2 bases, with 12 bases lying between them. The CDR3 is CASFQGPNYGYTF. The CDR3 DNA reads TGTGCCAGCTTCCAGGGTCCCAACTATGGCTACACCTTC.

The chain couples TRBV11-2 to TRBJ1-2; no firm D call. V lost 0 bases and J 8 bases, leaving 4 bases between the germline ends. This CDR3 region has 11 residues. CDR1 and CDR2 (germline): SGHAT, FQNNGV. The CDR3 sequence: CASSLEGGYTF. The CDR3 DNA is TGTGCCAGCAGCTTAGAGGGGGGCTACACCTTC.

This rearrangement joins TRBV28 to TRBJ1-5; 10 bases map to TRBD1. This CDR3 is built from 15 residues. V gave up 7 bases and J gave up 0 bases; unmatched junction bases: 3. Germline CDR1 reads MDHEN; CDR2 reads SYDVKM. CDR3 DNA: TGTGCCAGCACCGGGGACAGGGGTAGCAATCAGCCCCAGCATTTT. Its protein is CASTGDRGSNQPQHF. Together with reference TRBV28 and TRBJ1-5, the CDR3 gives the full variable domain: DVKVTQSSRYLVKRTGEKVFLECVQDMDHENMFWYRQDPGLGLRLIYFSYDVKMKEKGDIPEGYSVSREKKERFSLILESASTNQTSMYLCASTGDRGSNQPQHFGDGTRLSIL.

V usage is TRBV7-6 and J usage is TRBJ1-3, with 7 bases fitting TRBD1. Germline V CDR1 and CDR2: SGHVS, FNYEAQ. This CDR3 region has 13 residues. The ends lost 5 bases at V and 4 bases at J; junction bases unmatched: 2. The CDR3 nucleotides are TGTGCCAGCAGCCGACAGGGAGGAAACACCATATATTTT. Its translation: CASSRQGGNTIYF.

The rearrangement joins TRBV19 to TRBJ2-3, with TRBD1 matching 8 bases. J was trimmed by 5 bases and V by 3 bases; bases with no gene match: 7. CDR1 and CDR2 from the germline V gene are LNHDA and SQIVND (reference sequence). This CDR3 is built from 15 residues. The chain's CDR3 is CASSIQTGVGDTQYF. Here the CDR3 DNA reads TGTGCCAGTAGTATCCAGACAGGGGTGGGAGATACGCAGTATTTT.

About this clone: A read error may produce the germline difference seen at one junction end. The gene calls are TRBV6-2 or TRBV6-3 and TRBJ1-2; 8 bases match TRBD1. Germline assignment: CDR1 MNHEY and CDR2 SVGEGT. The CDR3 runs to 13 residues. CDR3 in DNA: TGTGCCAACAGTTTTACAGGGGGCTATGGCTACACCTTC. It specifies CANSFTGGYGYTF.